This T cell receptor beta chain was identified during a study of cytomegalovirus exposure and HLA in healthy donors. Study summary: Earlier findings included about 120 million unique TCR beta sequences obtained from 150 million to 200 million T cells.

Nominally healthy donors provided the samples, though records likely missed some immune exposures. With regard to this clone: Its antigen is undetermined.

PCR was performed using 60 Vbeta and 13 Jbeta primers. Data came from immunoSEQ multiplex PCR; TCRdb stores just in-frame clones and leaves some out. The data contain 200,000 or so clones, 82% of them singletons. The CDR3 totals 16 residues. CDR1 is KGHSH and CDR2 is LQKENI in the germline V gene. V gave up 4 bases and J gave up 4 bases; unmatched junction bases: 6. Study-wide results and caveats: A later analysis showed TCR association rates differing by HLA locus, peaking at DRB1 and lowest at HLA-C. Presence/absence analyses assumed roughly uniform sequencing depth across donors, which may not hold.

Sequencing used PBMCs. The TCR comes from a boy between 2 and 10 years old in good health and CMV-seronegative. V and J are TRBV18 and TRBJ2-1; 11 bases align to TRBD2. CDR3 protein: CASSLPGTSGYNEQFF. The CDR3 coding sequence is TGTGCCAGCTCACTCCCCGGGACTAGCGGATACAATGAGCAGTTCTTC. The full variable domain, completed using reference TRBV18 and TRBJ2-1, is NAGVMQNPRHLVRRRGQEARLRCSPMKGHSHVYWYRQLPEEGLKFMVYLQKENIIDESGMPKERFSAEFPKEGPSILRIQQVVRGDSAAYFCASSLPGTSGYNEQFFGPGTRLTVL.